Presented here are 2 T cell receptor beta chains from one specimen sequenced in a study of T cell repertoires in chronic hepatitis B. This table comes from immunoSEQ multiplex PCR, and its TCRdb copy is limited to in-frame clones, with some not included. The listing contains about 69 clones. The sequenced sample consisted of HBV polymerase (pol387) epitope-specific CD8+ T cells from PBMCs. The source of these receptors is a human donor with chronic hepatitis B virus infection.

In this sample, this clone is hyperexpanded. The V gene is TRBV28, the J gene TRBJ2-7, with 10 bases matching TRBD2. This CDR3 is built from 15 residues. V shed 5 bases and J 3 bases; nucleotides not matched to a gene: 7. CDR1 and CDR2 (germline): MDHEN, SYDVKM. The CDR3 is CASSTLAGAGYEQYF. The CDR3 nucleotides read TGTGCCAGCAGTACTCTAGCGGGGGCAGGCTACGAGCAGTACTTC.

J is TRBJ2-5 and V is TRBV28; D ambiguous. Germline-derived CDR1 and CDR2 are MDHEN and SYDVKM. V lost 6 bases, J lost 5 bases, and 22 bases lay in between. This CDR3 contains 16 residues. The CDR3 DNA is TGTGCCAGCAGGGAAACGGGTGGCCCCAGGTTGGAGACCCAGTACTTC. It specifies CASRETGGPRLETQYF.